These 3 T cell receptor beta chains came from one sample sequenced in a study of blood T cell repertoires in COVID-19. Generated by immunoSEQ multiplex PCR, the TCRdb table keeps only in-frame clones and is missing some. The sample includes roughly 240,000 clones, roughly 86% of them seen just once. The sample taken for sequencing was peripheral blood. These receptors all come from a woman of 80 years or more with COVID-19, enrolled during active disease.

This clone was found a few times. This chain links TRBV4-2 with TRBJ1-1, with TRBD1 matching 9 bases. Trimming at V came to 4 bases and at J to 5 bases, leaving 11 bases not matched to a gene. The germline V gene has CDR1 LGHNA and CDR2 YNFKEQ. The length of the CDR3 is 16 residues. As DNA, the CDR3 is TGTGCCAGCAGCCTCGGGACAGGGACGAGAACAACTGAAGCTTTCTTT. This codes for CASSLGTGTRTTEAFF.

The CDR3: CASVADRGHEQFF. DNA for the CDR3: TGTGCCAGTGTAGCGGACAGGGGGCATGAGCAGTTCTTC. The chain joins TRBV19 to TRBJ2-1; TRBD1 matches 11 bases. J gave up 8 bases and V 8 bases, and 5 bases lay outside the gene matches. The CDR3 is 13 amino acids. In germline, CDR1 is LNHDA, CDR2 SQIVND (reference sequence). Together with reference TRBV19 and TRBJ2-1, the CDR3 gives the full variable domain: DGGITQSPKYLFRKEGQNVTLSCEQNLNHDAMYWYRQDPGQGLRLIYYSQIVNDFQKGDIAEGYSVSREKKESFPLTVTSAQKNPTAFYLCASVADRGHEQFFGPGTRLTVL.

The CDR3 here is CASSQGAFYGYTF. CDR3 nucleotides: TGTGCCAGCAGCCAAGGGGCATTCTATGGCTACACCTTC. This chain links TRBV14 with TRBJ1-2, with D hard to call. Per germline, CDR1 SGHDN and CDR2 FVKESK. V gave up 1 base and J gave up 4 bases, with 7 bases separating them. The CDR3 has 13 amino acids.